Included here is one TCR beta chain sequence, with context. Its target antigen remains unknown. Within one base of it there is no much larger clone, and no base qualities were kept. This entry belongs to a study of blood T cell repertoires in COVID-19 (dated by TCRdb to 2018 to 2020). Describing the broader study: Samples covering the acute and convalescent phases of COVID-19 were provided by collaborators in the United States, Italy and Spain. The material from the prospective study consisted of cDNA or gDNA derived from T cells, B-cell-depleted T cells, or PBMCs. Samples came from the ongoing ImmuneRACE study (first 160 participants) plus 1,254 subjects from 6 global collaborators. The dataset comprised deeply sampled blood TCRbeta repertoires from subjects exposed to, actively infected with, or recovered from COVID-19. Nearly every sample came with metadata listing a de-identified subject ID, COVID-19 status, age in years and sex. A freely available public database, intended as a resource for researchers studying the immune response to SARS-CoV-2, is where the repertoires were released. Where HLA class I and class II types were available, the types were taken from metadata supplied by the sample provider, not from assay-based typing.

General conclusions and limits of the study: The amount of clinical and demographic metadata varied by source and participant and was provided uncurated.

Each collaborating institution followed its own protocols to collect whole blood in K2EDTA tubes. For TCRbeta analysis, collaborator samples were shipped as frozen whole blood, as isolated PBMCs, or as DNA extracted from either sample type. TCRbeta CDR3 regions were amplified from genomic DNA using the immunoSEQ Assay, a bias-controlled multiplex PCR. Processing in the source paper ran as follows. The number of nucleated cells in each sample was estimated from the amplification of reference gene primers within the assay. Sequence reads were collapsed and filtered to measure the absolute abundance of every unique TCRbeta CDR3 rearrangement. For each sample, productive Simpson clonality was calculated as the square root of Simpson's diversity index over productive rearrangements. Imported from immuneACCESS, the table was reduced by TCRdb to in-frame sequences with V and J called. These copies leave out some clones; in studies compared against another copy, an unresolved V gene accounts for under half, and the cause of the remainder is not known. D and trimming come from the DNA, and the V and J calls and clone size come from that table. For this sample there are about 150,000 clones; approximately 92% appear just once. The ten largest clones represent roughly 15% of the sample.

Material for sequencing was peripheral blood. The TCR originated in a woman between 40 and 55 years old with acute or convalescent COVID-19.

This receptor has the CDR3 CASSPPTGGVNTEAFF. The DNA sequence is as follows: TGTGCCAGCAGTCCCCCGACAGGAGGAGTGAACACTGAAGCTTTCTTT. The chain couples TRBV28 to TRBJ1-1; TRBD1 might be the D gene, on 6 matching bases. Taken from cysteine to phenylalanine, the CDR3 has 16 residues. The retained sequence is limited to the CDR3, 48 bases, with the frame set at the first base. Trimming removed 5 bases from V and 0 bases from J, leaving 16 bases between the germline ends. CDR1 and CDR2 were assigned from the germline V gene as MDHEN and SYDVKM.